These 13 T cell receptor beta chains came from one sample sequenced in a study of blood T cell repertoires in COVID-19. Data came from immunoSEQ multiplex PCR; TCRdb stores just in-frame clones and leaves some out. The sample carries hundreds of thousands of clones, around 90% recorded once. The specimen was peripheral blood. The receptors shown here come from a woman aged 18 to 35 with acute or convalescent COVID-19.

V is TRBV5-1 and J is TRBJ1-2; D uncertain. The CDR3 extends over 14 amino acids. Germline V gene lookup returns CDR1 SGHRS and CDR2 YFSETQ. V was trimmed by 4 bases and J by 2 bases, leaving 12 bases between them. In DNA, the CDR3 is TGCGCCAGCAGCCCCGGGATCGACAACTATGGCTACACCTTC. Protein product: CASSPGIDNYGYTF.

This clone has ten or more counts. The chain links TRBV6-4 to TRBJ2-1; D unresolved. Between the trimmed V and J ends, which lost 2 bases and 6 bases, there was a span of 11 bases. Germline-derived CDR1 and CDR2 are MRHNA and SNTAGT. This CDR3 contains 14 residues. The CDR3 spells CASSDKESTNEQFF. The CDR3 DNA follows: TGTGCCAGCAGTGACAAGGAGAGCACCAATGAGCAGTTCTTC.

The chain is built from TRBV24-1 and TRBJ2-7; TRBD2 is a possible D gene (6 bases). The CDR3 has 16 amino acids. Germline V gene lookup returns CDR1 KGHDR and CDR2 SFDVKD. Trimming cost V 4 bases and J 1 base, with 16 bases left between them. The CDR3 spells CATSDPSGEGSYEQYF. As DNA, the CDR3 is TGTGCCACCAGTGACCCGTCGGGGGAAGGTTCCTACGAGCAGTACTTC.

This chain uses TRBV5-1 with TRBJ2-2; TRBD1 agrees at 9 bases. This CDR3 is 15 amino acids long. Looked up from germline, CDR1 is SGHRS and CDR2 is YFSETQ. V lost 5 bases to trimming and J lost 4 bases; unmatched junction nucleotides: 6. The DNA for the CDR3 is TGCGCCAGCAGTCCCGACAGGGGGGGCACCGGGGAGCTGTTTTTT. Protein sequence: CASSPDRGGTGELFF.

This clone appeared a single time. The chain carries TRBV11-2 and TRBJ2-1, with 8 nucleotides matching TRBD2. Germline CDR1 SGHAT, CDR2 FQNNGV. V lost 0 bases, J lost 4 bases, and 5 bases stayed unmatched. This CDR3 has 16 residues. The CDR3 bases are TGTGCCAGCAGCTTAGATTTCGCGGGGGGATACAATGAGCAGTTCTTC. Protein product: CASSLDFAGGYNEQFF.

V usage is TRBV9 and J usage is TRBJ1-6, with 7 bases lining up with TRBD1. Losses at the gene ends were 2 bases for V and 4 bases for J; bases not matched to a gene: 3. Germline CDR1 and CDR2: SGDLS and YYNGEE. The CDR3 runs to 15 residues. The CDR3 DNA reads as TGTGCCAGCAGCGTTGACAGGGAATATAATTCACCCCTCCACTTT. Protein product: CASSVDREYNSPLHF.

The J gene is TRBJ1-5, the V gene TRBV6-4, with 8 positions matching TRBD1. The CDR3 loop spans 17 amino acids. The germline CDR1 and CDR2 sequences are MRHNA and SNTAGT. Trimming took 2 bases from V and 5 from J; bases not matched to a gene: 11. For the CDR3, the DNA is TGTGCCAGCAGTGACGATCGTCAGGGGGCAGAATATCAGCCCCAGCATTTT. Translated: CASSDDRQGAEYQPQHF.

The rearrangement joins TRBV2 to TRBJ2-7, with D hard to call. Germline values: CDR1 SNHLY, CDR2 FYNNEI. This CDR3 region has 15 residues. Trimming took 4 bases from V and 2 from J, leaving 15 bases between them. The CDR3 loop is CASSVSPDNAYEQYF. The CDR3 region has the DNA TGTGCCAGCAGTGTTTCCCCTGACAATGCCTACGAGCAGTACTTC.

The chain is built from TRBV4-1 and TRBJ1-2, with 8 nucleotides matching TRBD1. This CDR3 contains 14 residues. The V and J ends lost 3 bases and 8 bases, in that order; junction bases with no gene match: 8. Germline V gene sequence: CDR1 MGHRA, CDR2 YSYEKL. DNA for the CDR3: TGCGCCAGCAGCCACGGGACAGGCCCTTGGGGCTACACCTTC. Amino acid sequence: CASSHGTGPWGYTF.

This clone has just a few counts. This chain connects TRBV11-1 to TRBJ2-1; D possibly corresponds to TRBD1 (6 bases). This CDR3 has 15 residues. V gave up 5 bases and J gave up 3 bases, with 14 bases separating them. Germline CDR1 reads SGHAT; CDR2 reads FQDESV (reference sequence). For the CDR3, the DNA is TGTGCCAGCAGCCGTCCCACAGGGCACTACAATGAGCAGTTCTTC. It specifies CASSRPTGHYNEQFF.

CDR3 sequence: CASSFLGGGNLYEQYF. CDR3 sequence (DNA): TGTGCCAGCAGTTTCCTAGGGGGAGGGAACCTCTACGAGCAGTACTTC. The chain joins TRBV5-6 to TRBJ2-7, with TRBD2 as a possible D gene (7 bases). Between the trimmed V and J ends, which lost 5 bases and 3 bases, there was a span of 21 bases. The CDR3 covers 16 residues. From germline, CDR1 is SGHDT and CDR2 YYEEEE.

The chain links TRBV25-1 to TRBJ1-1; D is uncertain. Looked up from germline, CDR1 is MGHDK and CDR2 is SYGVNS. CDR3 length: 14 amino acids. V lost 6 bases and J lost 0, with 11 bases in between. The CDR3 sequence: CASRTGLLNTEAFF. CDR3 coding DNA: TGTGCCAGCAGGACGGGTCTCTTGAACACTGAAGCTTTCTTT. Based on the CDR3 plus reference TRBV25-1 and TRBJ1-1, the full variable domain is EADIYQTPRYLVIGTGKKITLECSQTMGHDKMYWYQQDPGMELHLIHYSYGVNSTEKGDLSSESTVSRIRTEHFPLTLESARPSHTSQYLCASRTGLLNTEAFFGQGTRLTVV.

CDR3 in amino acids: CASSPRRADQETQYF. CDR3 DNA: TGTGCCAGCAGCCCAAGGCGGGCAGACCAAGAGACCCAGTACTTC. The chain recombines TRBV7-9 with TRBJ2-5, with a possible D match to TRBD2 (5 bases). Germline V gene lookup returns CDR1 SEHNR and CDR2 FQNEAQ (reference sequence). This CDR3 has 15 residues. The V end was cut by 5 bases, the J end by 0 bases, with 13 bases between. The variable domain in full, completed from reference TRBV7-9 and TRBJ2-5, reads DTGVSQNPRHKITKRGQNVTFRCDPISEHNRLYWYRQTLGQGPEFLTYFQNEAQLEKSRLLSDRFSAERPKGSFSTLEIQRTEQGDSAMYLCASSPRRADQETQYFGPGTRLLVL.